A selection of T cell receptor beta chains follows, all from one sample in a study of blood T cell repertoires in COVID-19. Generated by immunoSEQ multiplex PCR, the TCRdb table keeps only in-frame clones and is missing some. Here the sample spans 150,000 to 200,000 clones, around 80% being singletons. The sequenced sample was peripheral blood. These receptors originate from an elderly woman with COVID-19, enrolled during active disease. Both conserved end residues are part of each CDR3. Each record gives: D gene, V gene, clone size, J gene, CDR3 protein, CDR3 DNA. D genes are given only for firm matches. Expanded clones are given a class, and other clones once, few, many or no size at all.

>NA|TRBV18|NA|TRBJ2-3
CASSSGLATDTQYF
TGTGCCAGCTCCTCGGGACTTGCCACAGATACGCAGTATTTT
>NA|TRBV7-2|few|TRBJ2-7
CASSLDGDFYEQYF
TGTGCCAGCAGCTTAGACGGGGACTTCTACGAGCAGTACTTC
>TRBD2|TRBV9|NA|TRBJ2-7
CASSASGTSYYEQYF
TGTGCCAGCAGCGCTTCCGGGACTAGCTACTACGAGCAGTACTTC
>TRBD1|TRBV28|NA|TRBJ1-5
CASTKGASQPQHF
TGTGCCAGCACAAAGGGGGCGAGTCAGCCCCAGCATTTT
>NA|TRBV2|NA|TRBJ2-7
CASSADAGRLYF
TGTGCCAGCAGTGCTGATGCAGGGCGACTTTACTTC
>NA|TRBV6-2/TRBV6-3|NA|TRBJ2-3
CASSYSSTNTDTQYF
TGTGCCAGCAGTTACTCGAGCACTAATACAGATACGCAGTATTTT
>TRBD2|TRBV7-6|NA|TRBJ2-7
CASSPRGGSFHEQYF
TGTGCCAGCAGCCCCCGGGGGGGTAGCTTTCACGAGCAGTACTTC
>TRBD1|TRBV2|NA|TRBJ2-7
CASTGQGVRQYF
TGTGCCAGCACGGGACAGGGTGTAAGGCAGTACTTC
>TRBD1|TRBV7-2|NA|TRBJ1-4
CASSPTGGSEKLFF
TGTGCCAGCAGCCCCACAGGGGGCAGTGAAAAACTGTTTTTT
>NA|TRBV6-5|NA|TRBJ2-3
CASSYSRADTQYF
TGTGCCAGCAGTTACTCGAGAGCAGATACGCAGTATTTT
>NA|TRBV7-6|NA|TRBJ1-4
CASSPQGRGIEKLFF
TGTGCCAGCAGCCCACAGGGAAGAGGAATTGAAAAACTGTTTTTT
>NA|TRBV30|NA|TRBJ2-5
CAWSVGANSQETQYF
TGTGCCTGGAGTGTTGGTGCTAACTCCCAAGAGACCCAGTACTTC
>NA|TRBV18|NA|TRBJ2-5
CASSPLGANQETQYF
TGTGCCAGCTCCCCTCTGGGGGCCAACCAAGAGACCCAGTACTTC
>TRBD2|TRBV28|NA|TRBJ2-1
CASSSALAGRNEQFF
TGTGCCAGCAGTTCTGCACTAGCGGGAAGGAATGAGCAGTTCTTC
>TRBD1|TRBV5-6|NA|TRBJ1-1
CASSGLTGMNTEAFF
TGTGCCAGCAGCGGCCTGACAGGGATGAACACTGAAGCTTTCTTT
>NA|TRBV10-3|NA|TRBJ2-2
CAASGANTGELFF
TGTGCCGCTTCCGGGGCGAACACCGGGGAGCTGTTTTTT
>NA|TRBV6-2/TRBV6-3|once|TRBJ2-2
CASSFSGNTGELFF
TGTGCCAGCAGCTTTAGCGGAAACACCGGGGAGCTGTTTTTT
>NA|TRBV7-9|NA|TRBJ2-5
CASSLAGGQETQYF
TGTGCCAGCAGCTTAGCGGGGGGGCAGGAGACCCAGTACTTC
>TRBD2|TRBV5-4|NA|TRBJ2-3
CASSPASGSLDTQYF
TGTGCCAGCAGCCCTGCTAGCGGGAGTTTAGATACGCAGTATTTT
>TRBD2|TRBV5-1|few|TRBJ2-7
CASSSLAGVSYEQYF
TGCGCCAGCAGCTCTCTAGCGGGGGTCTCCTACGAGCAGTACTTC
>NA|TRBV24-1|NA|TRBJ2-2
CATSEFRGDTGELFF
TGTGCCACCAGTGAGTTCAGGGGGGACACCGGGGAGCTGTTTTTT
>TRBD1|TRBV10-3|few|TRBJ1-6
CAIRQGEGNSPLHF
TGTGCCATCAGGCAGGGGGAAGGTAATTCACCCCTCCACTTT
>NA|TRBV6-1|NA|TRBJ2-7
CASSGGRLDGSYEQYF
TGTGCCAGCAGTGGCGGTAGGCTAGACGGCTCCTACGAGCAGTACTTC
>NA|TRBV6-5|NA|TRBJ1-2
CASRPPGVNYGYTF
TGTGCCAGCAGACCTCCAGGTGTCAACTATGGCTACACCTTC
>NA|TRBV5-1|NA|TRBJ1-6
CASSLRQGGGSPLHF
TGCGCCAGCAGCTTGCGGCAGGGAGGTGGCTCACCCCTCCACTTT
>NA|TRBV15|NA|TRBJ2-3
CATSRDASRDTQYF
TGTGCCACCAGCAGAGATGCTTCGAGGGATACGCAGTATTTT
>TRBD2|TRBV29-1|NA|TRBJ2-7
CSVEVTSGYEQYF
TGCAGCGTTGAAGTTACTAGCGGTTACGAGCAGTACTTC
>TRBD1|TRBV19|NA|TRBJ2-7
CASTPTGGSYEQYF
TGTGCCAGTACCCCGACAGGGGGAAGCTACGAGCAGTACTTC
>TRBD2|TRBV3-1/TRBV3-2|NA|TRBJ2-5
CASSLIDTGREQTQYF
TGTGCCAGCAGCCTAATAGATACGGGGAGGGAACAGACCCAGTACTTC
>TRBD1|TRBV4-1|NA|TRBJ1-2
CASSQAGTGDYGYTF
TGCGCCAGCAGCCAAGCCGGGACAGGTGACTATGGCTACACCTTC
>NA|TRBV6-5|NA|TRBJ1-1
CASRPNKQGTAFF
TGTGCCAGCAGACCCAACAAGCAGGGTACAGCTTTCTTT
>NA|TRBV19|NA|TRBJ1-1
CASSIDLDTEAFF
TGTGCCAGTAGTATAGATCTCGACACTGAAGCTTTCTTT
>TRBD1|TRBV18|NA|TRBJ2-7
CASSHRDRSEQYF
TGTGCCAGCTCGCACCGGGACAGAAGCGAGCAGTACTTC
>NA|TRBV7-9|NA|TRBJ1-2
CASSLVQAVYGYTF
TGTGCCAGCAGCTTAGTTCAGGCAGTCTATGGCTACACCTTC
>TRBD1|TRBV5-1|NA|TRBJ1-1
CASSLRQGDTEAFF
TGCGCCAGCAGCTTGCGACAGGGCGATACTGAAGCTTTCTTT
>TRBD1|TRBV7-2|NA|TRBJ2-4
CASSPQTGGEGKNIQYF
TGTGCCAGCAGCCCCCAGACAGGGGGCGAGGGCAAAAACATTCAGTACTTC
>NA|TRBV18|NA|TRBJ2-1
CASSPNPGSSYNEQFF
TGTGCCAGCTCACCTAATCCGGGGAGCTCCTACAATGAGCAGTTCTTC
>NA|TRBV10-2|NA|TRBJ2-7
CASRGQGSSEQYF
TGCGCCAGCCGTGGGCAGGGAAGCAGCGAGCAGTACTTC
>TRBD2|TRBV9|NA|TRBJ2-3
CASSPSGGPPDTQYF
TGTGCCAGCAGCCCATCGGGAGGGCCACCAGATACGCAGTATTTT
>TRBD2|TRBV6-5|NA|TRBJ2-1
CASSRTSFLGEQFF
TGTGCCAGCAGCCGGACTAGCTTCTTGGGGGAGCAGTTCTTC
>TRBD2|TRBV11-2|NA|TRBJ2-1
CASSPLGSGRNNEQFF
TGTGCCAGCAGCCCGTTGGGGAGCGGGAGAAACAATGAGCAGTTCTTC